A selection of T cell receptor beta chains follows, all from one sample in a study of patients and donors after allogeneic stem cell transplantation. TCRdb re-derived calls from the RT-PCR reads in MiXCR, one entry per CDR3 protein. The sample carries 45,000 to 65,000 distinct CDR3 sequences, roughly 14% recorded once. The sample comprised blood, either unsorted or a sorted T cell fraction (not recorded which). All receptors derive from a human donor who was either an allogeneic HSCT recipient or a stem cell or donor lymphocyte infusion donor (not recorded which). It is not recorded whose cells these are; they may come from a transplant donor. Both conserved end residues are part of each CDR3. A D gene is named only where the DNA matches it firmly. Clone size is not always given. Where it is, it says once, few, many or a class for expanded clones.

13 NA few TRBJ2-3 TRBV6-6 TGTGCCAGCAGTGGACAGTGGCGGGATACGCAGTATTTT CASSGQWRDTQYF
13 TRBD1 many TRBJ1-1 TRBV12-3/TRBV12-4 TGTGCCAGCAGCCCAGGGGGATGGACTGAAGCTTTCTTT CASSPGGWTEAFF
15 TRBD1 NA TRBJ1-3 TRBV10-2 TGCGCCAGCAGTTACGGACAGGGAGCTGGAAACACCATATATTTT CASSYGQGAGNTIYF
14 NA NA TRBJ2-1 TRBV5-4 TGTGCCAGCAGCTTGAGGCTAGCGTGGGATGAGCAGTTCTTC CASSLRLAWDEQFF
12 NA NA TRBJ2-7 TRBV6-5 TGTGCCAGCAGATCACTAGCTCTCGAGCAGTACTTC CASRSLALEQYF
12 TRBD2 few TRBJ2-7 TRBV29-1 TGCAGCGCTCCGACTAGCCCCCACGAGCAGTACTTC CSAPTSPHEQYF
18 NA NA TRBJ1-5 TRBV6-1 TGTGCCAGCAGTCCTCGAAGGGGAGGGGTGGAAAGCAATCAGCCCCAGCATTTT CASSPRRGGVESNQPQHF
14 NA many TRBJ2-3 TRBV7-9 TGTGCCAGCAGCTTAGCTGGAGGGGCAGATACGCAGTATTTT CASSLAGGADTQYF
14 NA many TRBJ1-2 TRBV29-1 TGCAGCGTTGAGGAGGAGATGTGGGGACATGGCTACACCTTC CSVEEEMWGHGYTF
16 TRBD2 NA TRBJ2-2 TRBV7-7 TGTGCTAGCAGCTTAGCGACCGGACTAGTGGCCGGGGAGCTGTTTTTT CASSLATGLVAGELFF
15 TRBD1 NA TRBJ2-5 TRBV29-1 TGCAGCGTTAGTTCCGGGACAGCTATCCAAGAGACCCAGTACTTC CSVSSGTAIQETQYF
16 TRBD2 many TRBJ2-1 TRBV19 TGTGCCAGTAGTCCGTTAGCGGGAGGTGGCCCCCATGAGCAGTTCTTC CASSPLAGGGPHEQFF
11 NA many TRBJ1-1 TRBV12-3/TRBV12-4 TGTGCCAGCAGTTTGTTGGAGACCGCTTTCTTT CASSLLETAFF
14 NA few TRBJ2-5 TRBV12-3/TRBV12-4 TGTGCCAGCAGTTTAGAACAGGGGGGGAAGACCCAGTACTTC CASSLEQGGKTQYF
15 NA few TRBJ2-5 TRBV7-7 TGTGCTAGCAGCTTAGGAGAGGGTCCTCGTAGGACCCAGTACTTC CASSLGEGPRRTQYF
14 NA few TRBJ2-5 TRBV6-5 TGTGCCAGCAGCTCGAATGTGGGGGAAGAGACCCAGTACTTC CASSSNVGEETQYF
15 NA NA TRBJ2-1 TRBV7-2 TGTGCCAGCAGCTTAGAAGGCAGTTCCTACAATGAGCAGTTCTTC CASSLEGSSYNEQFF
15 NA NA TRBJ2-3 TRBV12-5 TGTGCTAGTGGACGTGGACTCCAGGGGACAGATACGCAGTATTTT CASGRGLQGTDTQYF
15 TRBD1 many TRBJ2-3 TRBV5-1 TGCGCCAGCAGCCAGACGGGACAGGGCACAGATACGCAGTATTTT CASSQTGQGTDTQYF
15 NA many TRBJ1-1 TRBV10-3 TGTGCCATCAGCAAAGGAGCATTAGAGAACACTGAAGCTTTCTTT CAISKGALENTEAFF
20 TRBD2 few TRBJ2-2 TRBV6-2/TRBV6-3 TGTGCCAGCAGTCCCCCTGCCGGACTAGCGGGAGGACCGAACACCGGGGAGCTGTTTTTT CASSPPAGLAGGPNTGELFF
16 TRBD1 NA TRBJ2-2 TRBV5-1 TGCGCCAGCAGCTTCCGGACAGGGACCTACACCGGGGAGCTGTTTTTT CASSFRTGTYTGELFF
16 NA NA TRBJ2-4 TRBV6-5 TGTGCCAGCAGTTACTCGTCGGAGGGAGCCAAAAACATTCAGTACTTC CASSYSSEGAKNIQYF
15 NA few TRBJ2-2 TRBV7-8 TGTGCCAGCAGCTTATCCCACGGGTTCGCCGGGGAGCTGTTTTTT CASSLSHGFAGELFF
16 NA many TRBJ2-1 TRBV7-3 TGTGCCAGCAGCTTCGAGCCAGCGGTCTCCTACAATGAGCAGTTCTTC CASSFEPAVSYNEQFF
13 TRBD1 many TRBJ2-5 TRBV7-9 TGTGCCAGCAGCCGAGAACAGGGGTTGACCCAGTACTTC CASSREQGLTQYF
12 NA many TRBJ1-1 TRBV18 TGTGCCAGCTCACCTCCAAACACTGAAGCTTTCTTT CASSPPNTEAFF
16 NA few TRBJ1-5 TRBV24-1 TGTGCCACCAGTGACACCTCGTGGGGGGGCGATCAGCCCCAGCATTTT CATSDTSWGGDQPQHF
13 NA few TRBJ2-3 TRBV27 TGTGCCAGCAGTTTTTTTAGCACAGATACGCAGTATTTT CASSFFSTDTQYF
13 NA NA TRBJ2-7 TRBV20-1 TGCAGTGCTAGAGGAGGGAGCTCCTACGAGCAGTACTTC CSARGGSSYEQYF
17 TRBD1 NA TRBJ1-6 TRBV27 TGTGCCAGCAGTTTACAACAGGGGTTTTCCTATAATTCACCCCTCCACTTT CASSLQQGFSYNSPLHF
15 TRBD1 few TRBJ2-3 TRBV20-1 TGCAGTGCTAGAGAAAGGGGGCAGCTGTCAGATACGCAGTATTTT CSARERGQLSDTQYF
16 NA few TRBJ2-5 TRBV11-2 TGTGCCAGCAGTTATGAAGTTTGGGAAAGCCAAGAGACCCAGTACTTC CASSYEVWESQETQYF
17 NA many TRBJ2-2 TRBV10-2 TGCGCCAGCGGGCAGCACTGGACCGCCTCCGTCACCGGGGAGCTGTTTTTT CASGQHWTASVTGELFF
16 NA NA TRBJ2-2 TRBV11-2 NA CASSRRRGVTPGSCFF
15 NA NA TRBJ2-2 TRBV5-1 TGCGCCAGCAGCTTGGCGGGGGCGGGCACCGGGGAGCTGTTTTTT CASSLAGAGTGELFF
15 NA NA TRBJ2-2 TRBV10-3 TGTGCCATCAGTGATGTGACAATAGTTGCCGGGGAGCGGTTTTTT CAISDVTIVAGERFF
15 NA NA TRBJ1-1 TRBV5-1 TGCGCCAGCAGCTTGGCCGTAGGCAGCGCGCGTGAAGCTTTCTTT CASSLAVGSAREAFF
11 NA many TRBJ1-1 TRBV10-3 TGTGCCATCCAGGGGAACACTGAAGCTTTCTTT CAIQGNTEAFF
10 NA few TRBJ2-7 TRBV20-1 TGCAGTGCTAGAGATGACGAGCAGTACTTC CSARDDEQYF
16 NA few TRBJ2-5 TRBV12-3/TRBV12-4 TGTGCCAGCACCGCCCTGGTGGGTTCTTCCTCGGGGACCCAGTACTTC CASTALVGSSSGTQYF
13 TRBD2 NA TRBJ2-7 TRBV29-1 TGCAGCGCCAGGACTAGCGAGACCTACGAGCAGTACTTC CSARTSETYEQYF
11 NA many TRBJ2-7 TRBV24-1 TGTGCCACCAGTGATGGGTACGAGCAGTACTTC CATSDGYEQYF
16 NA NA TRBJ2-1 TRBV3-1 TGTGCCAGCAGCGTAAGGGGGCGGGGCTTAGAAAATGAGCAGTTCTTC CASSVRGRGLENEQFF
12 NA few TRBJ2-7 TRBV15 TGTGCCACCAGCAGTTTCTTCTACGAGCAGTACTTC CATSSFFYEQYF
15 NA NA TRBJ2-5 TRBV7-9 TGTGCCAGCAGCTTCCCCTTGGGGGCAGGGGAGACCCAGTACTTC CASSFPLGAGETQYF
14 NA NA TRBJ2-7 TRBV7-6 TGTGCCAGCAGCCCGAATACAGGTACCTACGAGCAGTACTTC CASSPNTGTYEQYF
17 NA few TRBJ1-2 TRBV27 TGTGCCAGCAGTTTATACTCGGAGGCCCGGGATAACTATGGCTACACCTTC CASSLYSEARDNYGYTF
14 NA many TRBJ1-1 TRBV2 TGTGCCAGCAGAATCGGGGGTCTGAACACTGAAGCTTTCTTT CASRIGGLNTEAFF
15 NA few TRBJ2-1 TRBV7-9 TGTGCCAGCAGCTTAGGGCGGGTGGCGAACAATGAGCAGTTCTTC CASSLGRVANNEQFF
15 TRBD1 many TRBJ1-5 TRBV27 TGTGCCAGCAGCAGGGGGAGTGGTGGCAATCAGCCCCAGCATTTT CASSRGSGGNQPQHF
13 TRBD2 NA TRBJ2-1 TRBV3-1 TGTGCCAGCAGCCAAGGTCCCCAGGGAGGGAAGTTCTTC CASSQGPQGGKFF